The entry below gives a single T cell receptor (beta chain) sequence along with its context. Antigen unknown. This CDR3 has 17 residues. CDR1 LNHNV and CDR2 YYDKDF come from the germline V gene (reference sequence). V shed 0 bases, J shed 5 bases, and the junction held 10 bases outside the gene matches. The record originates from a study of cytomegalovirus exposure and HLA in healthy donors. Study context: Early released data had about 85 million unique TCRs, all coming from HLA-typed donors. Findings of the study overall: With further analysis later on, most CMV-associated TCR beta chains appeared HLA-restricted. Analyses of presence/absence relied on an assumption of roughly uniform sequencing depth across donors. Common viral pathogens seemed, in a later analysis, to connect with several of the most significant clusters.

The study ran its PCR with 60 Vbeta and 13 Jbeta primers. Profiled with immunoSEQ multiplex PCR; TCRdb holds only in-frame clones, not every one. The table lists some 98,000 clones, under 80% of them singletons. This sequence was found in a human donor in good health. The rearrangement uses TRBV15 and TRBJ2-5, with 9 positions matching TRBD2. Sequenced input: PBMCs. The DNA for the CDR3 is TGTGCCACCAGCAGAGAGATAGGCGGGAGGGCCTTGGAGACCCAGTACTTC. Encoded protein: CATSREIGGRALETQYF.